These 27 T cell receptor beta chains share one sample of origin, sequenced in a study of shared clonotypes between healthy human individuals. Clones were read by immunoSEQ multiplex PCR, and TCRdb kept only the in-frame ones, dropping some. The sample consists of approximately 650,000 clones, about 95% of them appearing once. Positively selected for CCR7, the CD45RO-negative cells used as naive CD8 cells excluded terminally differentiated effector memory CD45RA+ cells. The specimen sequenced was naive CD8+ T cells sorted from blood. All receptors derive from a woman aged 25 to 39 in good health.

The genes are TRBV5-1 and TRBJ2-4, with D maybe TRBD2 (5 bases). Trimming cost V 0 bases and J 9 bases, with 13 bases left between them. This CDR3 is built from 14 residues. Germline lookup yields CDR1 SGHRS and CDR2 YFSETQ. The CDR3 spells CASSLVSGLGIQYF. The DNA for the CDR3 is TGCGCCAGCAGCTTGGTTTCGGGGTTGGGCATTCAGTACTTC.

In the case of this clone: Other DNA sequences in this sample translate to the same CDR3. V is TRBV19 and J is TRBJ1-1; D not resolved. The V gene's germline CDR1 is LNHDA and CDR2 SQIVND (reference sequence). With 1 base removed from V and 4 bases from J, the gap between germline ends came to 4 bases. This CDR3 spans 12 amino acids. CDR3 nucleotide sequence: TGTGCCAGTAGTATAGCAGGCACTGAAGCTTTCTTT. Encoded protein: CASSIAGTEAFF.

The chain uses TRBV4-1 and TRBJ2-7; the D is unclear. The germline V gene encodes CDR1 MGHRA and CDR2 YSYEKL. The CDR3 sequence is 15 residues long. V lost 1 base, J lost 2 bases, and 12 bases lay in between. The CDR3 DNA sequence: TGCGCCAGCAGCCAAGCGGGCGCCAGAACCTACGAGCAGTACTTC. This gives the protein CASSQAGARTYEQYF.

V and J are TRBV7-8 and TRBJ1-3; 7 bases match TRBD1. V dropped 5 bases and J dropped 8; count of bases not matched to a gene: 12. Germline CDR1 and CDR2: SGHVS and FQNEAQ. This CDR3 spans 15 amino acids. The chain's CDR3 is CASSPRTGRLDTIYF. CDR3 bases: TGTGCCAGCAGCCCCCGGACAGGACGTCTCGACACCATATATTTT.

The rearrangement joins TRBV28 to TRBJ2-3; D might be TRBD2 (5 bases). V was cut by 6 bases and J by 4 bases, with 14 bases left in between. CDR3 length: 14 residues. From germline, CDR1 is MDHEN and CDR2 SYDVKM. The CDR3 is CASSHRAVSDTQYF. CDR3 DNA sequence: TGTGCCAGCAGCCATAGAGCGGTTTCAGATACGCAGTATTTT.

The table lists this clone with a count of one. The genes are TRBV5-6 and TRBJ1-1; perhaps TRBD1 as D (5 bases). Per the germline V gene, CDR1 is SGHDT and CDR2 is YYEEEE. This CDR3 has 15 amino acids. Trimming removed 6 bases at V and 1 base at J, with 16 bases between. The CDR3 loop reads CASTETQGGNTEAFF. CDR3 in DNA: TGTGCCAGCACCGAGACGCAGGGTGGGAACACTGAAGCTTTCTTT.

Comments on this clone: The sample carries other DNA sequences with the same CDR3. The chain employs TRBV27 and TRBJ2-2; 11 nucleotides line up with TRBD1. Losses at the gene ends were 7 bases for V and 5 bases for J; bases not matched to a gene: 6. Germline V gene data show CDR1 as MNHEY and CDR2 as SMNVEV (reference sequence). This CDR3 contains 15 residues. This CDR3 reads CASNPGTGGTGELFF. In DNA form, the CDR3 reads TGTGCCAGCAACCCCGGGACAGGGGGTACCGGGGAGCTGTTTTTT.

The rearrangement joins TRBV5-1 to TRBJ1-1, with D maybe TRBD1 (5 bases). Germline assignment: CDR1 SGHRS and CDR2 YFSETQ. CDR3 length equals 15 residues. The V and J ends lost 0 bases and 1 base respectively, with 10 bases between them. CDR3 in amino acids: CASSLVSGRNTEAFF. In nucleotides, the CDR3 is TGCGCCAGCAGCTTGGTATCAGGGAGGAACACTGAAGCTTTCTTT.

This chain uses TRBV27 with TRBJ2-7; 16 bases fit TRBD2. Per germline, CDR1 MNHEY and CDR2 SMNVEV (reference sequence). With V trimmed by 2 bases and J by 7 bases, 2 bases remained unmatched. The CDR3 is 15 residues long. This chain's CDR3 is CASSLTGLAGGEQYF. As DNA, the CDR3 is TGTGCCAGCAGTTTAACGGGACTAGCGGGAGGGGAGCAGTACTTC.

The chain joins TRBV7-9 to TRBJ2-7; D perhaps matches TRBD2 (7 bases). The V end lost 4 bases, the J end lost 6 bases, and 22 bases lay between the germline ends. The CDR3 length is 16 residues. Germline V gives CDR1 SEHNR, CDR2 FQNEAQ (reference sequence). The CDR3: CASSSLVAGARREQYF. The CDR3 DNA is TGTGCCAGCAGCTCCCTAGTTGCGGGGGCGCGGCGCGAGCAGTACTTC.

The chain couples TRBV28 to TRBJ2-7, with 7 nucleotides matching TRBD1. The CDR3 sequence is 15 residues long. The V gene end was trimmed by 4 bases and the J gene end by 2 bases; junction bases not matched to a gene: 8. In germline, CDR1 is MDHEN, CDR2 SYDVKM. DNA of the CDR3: TGTGCCAGCAGTTCCACCGGGACAGACCCCTACGAGCAGTACTTC. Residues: CASSSTGTDPYEQYF.

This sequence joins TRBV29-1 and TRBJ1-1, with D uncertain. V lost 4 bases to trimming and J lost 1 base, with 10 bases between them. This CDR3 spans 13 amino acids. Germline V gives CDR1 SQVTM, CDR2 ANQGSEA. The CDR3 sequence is CSVGIDSNTEAFF. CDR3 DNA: TGCAGCGTTGGAATTGACTCGAACACTGAAGCTTTCTTT.

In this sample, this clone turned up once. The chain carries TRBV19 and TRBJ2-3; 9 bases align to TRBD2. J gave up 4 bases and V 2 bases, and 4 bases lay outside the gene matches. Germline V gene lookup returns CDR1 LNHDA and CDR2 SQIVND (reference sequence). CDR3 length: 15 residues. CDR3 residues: CASSILAGVADTQYF. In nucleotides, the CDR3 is TGTGCCAGTAGTATATTAGCGGGAGTCGCAGATACGCAGTATTTT.

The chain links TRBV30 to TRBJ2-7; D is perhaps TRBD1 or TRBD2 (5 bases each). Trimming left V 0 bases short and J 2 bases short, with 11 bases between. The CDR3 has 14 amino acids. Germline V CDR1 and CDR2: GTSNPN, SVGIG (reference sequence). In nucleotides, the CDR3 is TGTGCCTGGAGTGTAGTGGGGGAGACCTACGAGCAGTACTTC. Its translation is CAWSVVGETYEQYF.

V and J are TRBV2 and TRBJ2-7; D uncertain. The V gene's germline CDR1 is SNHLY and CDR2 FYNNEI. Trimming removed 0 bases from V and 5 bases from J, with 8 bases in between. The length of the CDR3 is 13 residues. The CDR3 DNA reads TGTGCCAGCAGTGAAGCGCTCAGAGACGAGCAGTACTTC. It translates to CASSEALRDEQYF.

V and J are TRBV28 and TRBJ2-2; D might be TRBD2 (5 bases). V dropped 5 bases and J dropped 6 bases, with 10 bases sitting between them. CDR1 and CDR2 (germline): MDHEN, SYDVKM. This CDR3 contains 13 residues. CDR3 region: CASSPTAAGELFF. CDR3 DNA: TGTGCCAGCAGTCCTACAGCGGCCGGGGAGCTGTTTTTT.

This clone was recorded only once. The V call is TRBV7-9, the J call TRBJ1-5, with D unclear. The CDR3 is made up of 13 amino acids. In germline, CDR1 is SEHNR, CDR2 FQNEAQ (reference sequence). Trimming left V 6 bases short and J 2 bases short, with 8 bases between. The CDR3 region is CASSPRGNQPQHF. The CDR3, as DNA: TGTGCCAGCAGTCCGAGGGGCAATCAGCCCCAGCATTTT.

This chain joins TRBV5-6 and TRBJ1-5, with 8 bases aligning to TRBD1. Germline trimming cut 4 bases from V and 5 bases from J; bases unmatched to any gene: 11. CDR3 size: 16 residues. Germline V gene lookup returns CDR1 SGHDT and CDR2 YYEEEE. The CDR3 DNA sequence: TGTGCCAGCAGCACCTCAGGGGGCGAGGGATATCAGCCCCAGCATTTT. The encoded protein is CASSTSGGEGYQPQHF.

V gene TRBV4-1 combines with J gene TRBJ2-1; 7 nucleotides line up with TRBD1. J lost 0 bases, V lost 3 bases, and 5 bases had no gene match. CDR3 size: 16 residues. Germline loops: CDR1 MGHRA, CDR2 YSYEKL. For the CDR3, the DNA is TGCGCCAGCAGCCAGTCGGACAGGAGCTCCTACAATGAGCAGTTCTTC. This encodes CASSQSDRSSYNEQFF.

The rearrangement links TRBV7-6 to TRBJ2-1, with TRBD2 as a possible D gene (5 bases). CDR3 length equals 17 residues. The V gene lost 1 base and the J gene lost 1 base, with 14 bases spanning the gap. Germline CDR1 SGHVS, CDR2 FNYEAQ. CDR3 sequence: CASSLEPVARSYNEQFF. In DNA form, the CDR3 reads TGTGCCAGCAGCTTAGAGCCCGTAGCGCGATCCTACAATGAGCAGTTCTTC.

As DNA, the CDR3 is TGTGCCAGCAGCCAAATCGTTCGCGGGAGGGCCAGCTCCTACGAGCAGTACTTC. Translation gives CASSQIVRGRASSYEQYF. This chain links TRBV4-2 with TRBJ2-7; 9 positions match TRBD2. The CDR3 is 18 residues long. Trimming took 2 bases from V and 0 from J; bases not matched to a gene: 11. The germline gives CDR1 LGHNA, CDR2 YNFKEQ.

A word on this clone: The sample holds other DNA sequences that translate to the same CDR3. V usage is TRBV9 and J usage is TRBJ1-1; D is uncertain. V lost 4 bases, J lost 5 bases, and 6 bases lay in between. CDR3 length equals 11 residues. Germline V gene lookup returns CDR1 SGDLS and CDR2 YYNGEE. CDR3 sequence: CASSPGTEAFF. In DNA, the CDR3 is TGTGCCAGCAGCCCCGGGACTGAAGCTTTCTTT.

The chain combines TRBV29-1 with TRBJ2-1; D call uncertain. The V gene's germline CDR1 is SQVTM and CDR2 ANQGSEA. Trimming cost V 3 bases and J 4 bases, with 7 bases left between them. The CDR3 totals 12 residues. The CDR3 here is CSVDSSYNEQFF. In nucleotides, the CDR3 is TGCAGCGTTGACAGTTCTTACAATGAGCAGTTCTTC.

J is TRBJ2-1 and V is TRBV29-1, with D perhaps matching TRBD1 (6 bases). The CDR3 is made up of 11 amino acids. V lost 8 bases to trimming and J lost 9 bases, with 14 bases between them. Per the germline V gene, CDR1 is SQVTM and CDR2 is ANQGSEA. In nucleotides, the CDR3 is TGCAGCCTTAAACAGGGAATTGAGCAGTTCTTC. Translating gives CSLKQGIEQFF.

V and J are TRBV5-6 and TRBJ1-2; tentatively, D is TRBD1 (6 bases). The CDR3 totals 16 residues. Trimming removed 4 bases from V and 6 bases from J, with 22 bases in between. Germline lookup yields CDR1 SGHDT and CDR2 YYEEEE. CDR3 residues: CASSLYREQWNDGYTF. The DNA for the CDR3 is TGTGCCAGCAGCCTTTACAGGGAGCAATGGAACGATGGCTACACCTTC.

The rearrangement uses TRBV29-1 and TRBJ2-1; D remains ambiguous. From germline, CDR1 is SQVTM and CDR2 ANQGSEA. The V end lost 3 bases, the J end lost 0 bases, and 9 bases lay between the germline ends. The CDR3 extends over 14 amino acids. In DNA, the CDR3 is TGCAGCGTTGAGGGCAAGAGCTCCTACAATGAGCAGTTCTTC. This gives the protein CSVEGKSSYNEQFF.

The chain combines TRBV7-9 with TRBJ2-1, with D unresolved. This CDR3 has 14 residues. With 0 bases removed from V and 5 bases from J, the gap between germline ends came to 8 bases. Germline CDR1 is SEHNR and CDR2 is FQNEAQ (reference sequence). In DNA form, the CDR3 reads TGTGCCAGCAGCTTAGCCGCTAGGGACAATGAGCAGTTCTTC. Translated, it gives CASSLAARDNEQFF.